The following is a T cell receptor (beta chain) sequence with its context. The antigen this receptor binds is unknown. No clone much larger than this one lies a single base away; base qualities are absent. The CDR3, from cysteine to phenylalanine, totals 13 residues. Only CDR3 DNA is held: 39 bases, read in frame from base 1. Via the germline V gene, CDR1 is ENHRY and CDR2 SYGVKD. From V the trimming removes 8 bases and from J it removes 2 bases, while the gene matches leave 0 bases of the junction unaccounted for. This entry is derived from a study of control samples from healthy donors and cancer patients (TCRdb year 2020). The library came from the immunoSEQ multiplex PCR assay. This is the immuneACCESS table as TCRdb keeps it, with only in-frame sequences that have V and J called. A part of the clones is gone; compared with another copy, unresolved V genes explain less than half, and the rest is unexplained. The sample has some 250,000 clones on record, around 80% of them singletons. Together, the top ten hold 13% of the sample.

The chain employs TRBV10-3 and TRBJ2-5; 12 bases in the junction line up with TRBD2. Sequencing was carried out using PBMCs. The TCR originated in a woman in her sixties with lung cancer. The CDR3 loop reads CAIGLAGQETQYF. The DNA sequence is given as TGTGCCATCGGACTAGCGGGACAAGAGACCCAGTACTTC.